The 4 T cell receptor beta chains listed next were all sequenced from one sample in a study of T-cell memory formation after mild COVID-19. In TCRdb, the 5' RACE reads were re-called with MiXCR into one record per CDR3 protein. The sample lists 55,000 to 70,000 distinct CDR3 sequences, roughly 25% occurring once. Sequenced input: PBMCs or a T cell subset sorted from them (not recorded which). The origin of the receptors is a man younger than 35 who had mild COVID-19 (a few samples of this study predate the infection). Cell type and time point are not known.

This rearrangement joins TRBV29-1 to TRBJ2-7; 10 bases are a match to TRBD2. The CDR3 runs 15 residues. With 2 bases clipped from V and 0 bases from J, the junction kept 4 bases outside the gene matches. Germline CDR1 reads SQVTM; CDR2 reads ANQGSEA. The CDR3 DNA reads TGCAGCGTTGAAAGCGGGAGGGACAGCTCCTACGAGCAGTACGTC. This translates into CSVESGRDSSYEQYV.

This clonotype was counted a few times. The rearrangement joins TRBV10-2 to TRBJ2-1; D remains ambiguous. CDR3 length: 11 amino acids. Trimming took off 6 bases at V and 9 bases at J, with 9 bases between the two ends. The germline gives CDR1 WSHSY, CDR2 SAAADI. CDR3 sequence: CASSLVGEQFF. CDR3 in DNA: TGCGCCAGCAGCCTCGTTGGTGAGCAGTTCTTC.

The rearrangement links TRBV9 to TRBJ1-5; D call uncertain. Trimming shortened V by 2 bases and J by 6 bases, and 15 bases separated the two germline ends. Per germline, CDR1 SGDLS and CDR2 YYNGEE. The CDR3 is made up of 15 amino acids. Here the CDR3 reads CASSVGGSAAQPQHF. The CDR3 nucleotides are TGTGCCAGCAGCGTCGGAGGCTCGGCGGCTCAGCCCCAGCATTTT. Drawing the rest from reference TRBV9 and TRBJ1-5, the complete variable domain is DSGVTQTPKHLITATGQRVTLRCSPRSGDLSVYWYQQSLDQGLQFLIQYYNGEERAKGNILERFSAQQFPDLHSELNLSSLELGDSALYFCASSVGGSAAQPQHFGDGTRLSIL.

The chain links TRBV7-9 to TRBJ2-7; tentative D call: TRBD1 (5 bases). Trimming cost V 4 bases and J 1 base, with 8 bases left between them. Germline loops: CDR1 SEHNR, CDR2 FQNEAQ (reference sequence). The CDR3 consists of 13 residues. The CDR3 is CASSSGSSYEQYF. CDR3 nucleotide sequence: TGTGCCAGCAGCTCAGGGTCTTCCTACGAGCAGTACTTC.